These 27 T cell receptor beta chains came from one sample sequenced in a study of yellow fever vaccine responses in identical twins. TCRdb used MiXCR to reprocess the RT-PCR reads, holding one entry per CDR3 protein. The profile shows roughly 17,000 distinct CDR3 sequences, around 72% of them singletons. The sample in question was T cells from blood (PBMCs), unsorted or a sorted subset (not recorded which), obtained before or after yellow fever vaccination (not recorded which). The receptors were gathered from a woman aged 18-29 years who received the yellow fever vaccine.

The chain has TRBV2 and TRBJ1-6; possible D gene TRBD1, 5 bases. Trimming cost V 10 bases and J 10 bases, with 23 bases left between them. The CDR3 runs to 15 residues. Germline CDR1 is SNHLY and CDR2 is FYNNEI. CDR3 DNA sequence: TGTGCCACCTCCTCCTGGGGGGAAAGAGAGTCACCCCTCCACTTT. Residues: CATSSWGERESPLHF.

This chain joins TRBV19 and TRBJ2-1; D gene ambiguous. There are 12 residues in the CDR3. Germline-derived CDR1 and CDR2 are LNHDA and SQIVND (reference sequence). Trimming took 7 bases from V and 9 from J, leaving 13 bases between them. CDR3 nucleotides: TGTGCCAGTAAAATCGACACGGGTGAGCAGTTCTTC. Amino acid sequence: CASKIDTGEQFF.

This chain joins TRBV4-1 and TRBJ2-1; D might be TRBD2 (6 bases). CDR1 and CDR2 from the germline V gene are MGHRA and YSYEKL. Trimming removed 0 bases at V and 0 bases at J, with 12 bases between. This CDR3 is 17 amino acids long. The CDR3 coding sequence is TGCGCCAGCAGCCAAGAGTTCGGGGGAATCTCCTACAATGAGCAGTTCTTC. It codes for CASSQEFGGISYNEQFF.

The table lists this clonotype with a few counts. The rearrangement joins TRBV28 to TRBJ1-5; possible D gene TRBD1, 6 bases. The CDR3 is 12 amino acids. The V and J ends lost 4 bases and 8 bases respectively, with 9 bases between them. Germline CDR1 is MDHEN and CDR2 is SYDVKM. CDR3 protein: CASSYRVEPQHF. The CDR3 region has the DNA TGTGCCAGCAGTTACAGGGTGGAGCCCCAGCATTTT.

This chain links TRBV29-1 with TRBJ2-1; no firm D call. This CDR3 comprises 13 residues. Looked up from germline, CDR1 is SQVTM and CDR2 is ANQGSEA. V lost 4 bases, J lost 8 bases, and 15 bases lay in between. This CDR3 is CSVVPDGYDEQFF. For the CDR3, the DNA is TGCAGCGTTGTTCCGGATGGTTATGATGAGCAGTTCTTC.

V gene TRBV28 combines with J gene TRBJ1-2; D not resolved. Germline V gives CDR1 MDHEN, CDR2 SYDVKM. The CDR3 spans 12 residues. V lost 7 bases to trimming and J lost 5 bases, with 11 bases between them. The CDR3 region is CASTTDIYGYTF. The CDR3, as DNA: TGTGCCAGCACCACAGATATTTATGGCTACACCTTC.

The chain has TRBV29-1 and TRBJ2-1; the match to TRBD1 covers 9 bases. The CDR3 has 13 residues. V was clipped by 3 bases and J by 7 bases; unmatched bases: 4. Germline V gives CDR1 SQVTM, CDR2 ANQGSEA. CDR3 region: CSVEGTGLNEQFF. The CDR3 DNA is TGCAGCGTTGAGGGGACAGGGTTAAATGAGCAGTTCTTC.

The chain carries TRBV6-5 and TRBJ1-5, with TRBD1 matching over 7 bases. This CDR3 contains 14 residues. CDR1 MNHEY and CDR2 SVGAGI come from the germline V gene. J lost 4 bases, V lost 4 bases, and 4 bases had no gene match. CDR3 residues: CASSLGQENQPQHF. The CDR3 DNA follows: TGTGCCAGCAGTTTAGGACAGGAAAATCAGCCCCAGCATTTT.

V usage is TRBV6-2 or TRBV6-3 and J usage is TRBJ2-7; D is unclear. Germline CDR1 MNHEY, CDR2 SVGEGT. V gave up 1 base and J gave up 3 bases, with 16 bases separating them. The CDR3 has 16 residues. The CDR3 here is CASSYCPSYSLYEQYV. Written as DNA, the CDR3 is TGTGCCAGCAGTTACTGTCCCAGCTATTCCCTCTACGAGCAGTACGTC.

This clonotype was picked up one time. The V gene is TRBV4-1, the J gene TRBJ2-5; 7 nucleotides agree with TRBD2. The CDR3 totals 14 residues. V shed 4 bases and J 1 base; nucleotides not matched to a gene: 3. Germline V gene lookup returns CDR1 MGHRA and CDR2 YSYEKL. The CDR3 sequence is CASSLLALQETQYF. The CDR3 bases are TGCGCCAGCAGCCTACTAGCGCTCCAAGAGACCCAGTACTTC.

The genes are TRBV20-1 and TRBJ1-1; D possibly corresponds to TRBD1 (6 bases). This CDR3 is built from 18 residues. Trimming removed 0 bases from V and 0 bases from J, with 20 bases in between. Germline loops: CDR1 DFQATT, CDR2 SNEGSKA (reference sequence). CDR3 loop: CSARDPLVGGYLNTEAFF. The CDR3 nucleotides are TGCAGTGCTAGAGATCCCTTAGTAGGGGGGTATTTGAACACTGAAGCTTTCTTT.

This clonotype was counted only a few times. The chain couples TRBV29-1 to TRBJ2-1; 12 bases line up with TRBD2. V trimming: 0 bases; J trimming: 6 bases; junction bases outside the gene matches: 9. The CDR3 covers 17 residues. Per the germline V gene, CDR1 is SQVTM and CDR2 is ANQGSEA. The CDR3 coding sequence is TGCAGCGTTGAAGATTTTACTAGCGGGAGGACTGTCAATGAGCAGTTCTTC. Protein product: CSVEDFTSGRTVNEQFF.

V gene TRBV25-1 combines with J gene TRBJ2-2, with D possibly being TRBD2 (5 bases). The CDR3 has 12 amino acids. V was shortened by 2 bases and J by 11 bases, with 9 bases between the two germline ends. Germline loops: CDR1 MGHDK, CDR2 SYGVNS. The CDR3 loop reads CASSERAGELFF. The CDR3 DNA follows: TGTGCCAGCAGTGAACGGGCGGGTGAGCTGTTTTTT.

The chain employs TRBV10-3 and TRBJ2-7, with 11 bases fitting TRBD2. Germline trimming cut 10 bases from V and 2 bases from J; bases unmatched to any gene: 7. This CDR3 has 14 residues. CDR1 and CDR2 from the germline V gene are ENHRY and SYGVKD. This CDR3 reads CATGGLADTYEQYF. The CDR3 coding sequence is TGTGCCACCGGGGGACTAGCGGACACCTACGAGCAGTACTTC.

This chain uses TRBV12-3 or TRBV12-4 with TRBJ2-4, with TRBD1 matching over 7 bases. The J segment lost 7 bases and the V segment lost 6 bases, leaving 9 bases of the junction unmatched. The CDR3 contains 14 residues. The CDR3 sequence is CASRTSGTVNIQYF. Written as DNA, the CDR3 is TGTGCCAGCAGAACCTCCGGGACAGTTAACATTCAGTACTTC.

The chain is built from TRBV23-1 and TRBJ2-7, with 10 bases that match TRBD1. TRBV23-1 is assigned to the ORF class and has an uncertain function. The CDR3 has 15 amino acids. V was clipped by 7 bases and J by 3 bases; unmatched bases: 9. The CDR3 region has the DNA TGCGCCAGCACTACAGGACAGGGGGTAAACTACGAGCAGTACGTC. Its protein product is CASTTGQGVNYEQYV.

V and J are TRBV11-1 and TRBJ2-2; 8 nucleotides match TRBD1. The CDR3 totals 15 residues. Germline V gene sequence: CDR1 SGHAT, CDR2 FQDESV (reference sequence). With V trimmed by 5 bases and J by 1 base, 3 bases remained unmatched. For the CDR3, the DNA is TGTGCCAGCAGCCCCGGGACAGGGAACACCGGGGAGCTGTTTTTT. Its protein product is CASSPGTGNTGELFF.

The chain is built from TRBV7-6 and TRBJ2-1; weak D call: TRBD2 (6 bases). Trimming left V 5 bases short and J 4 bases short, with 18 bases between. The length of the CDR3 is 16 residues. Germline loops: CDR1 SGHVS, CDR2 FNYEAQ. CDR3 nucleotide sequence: TGTGCCAGCAGCCCAGCGGGTGTTCCCCATTACAATGAGCAGTTCTTC. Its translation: CASSPAGVPHYNEQFF.

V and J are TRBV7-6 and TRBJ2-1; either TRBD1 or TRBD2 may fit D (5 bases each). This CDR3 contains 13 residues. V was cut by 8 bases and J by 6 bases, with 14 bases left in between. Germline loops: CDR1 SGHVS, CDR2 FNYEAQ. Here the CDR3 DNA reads TGTGCCAGCGGGACCTCCTCGGGCAATGAGCAGTTCTTC. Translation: CASGTSSGNEQFF.

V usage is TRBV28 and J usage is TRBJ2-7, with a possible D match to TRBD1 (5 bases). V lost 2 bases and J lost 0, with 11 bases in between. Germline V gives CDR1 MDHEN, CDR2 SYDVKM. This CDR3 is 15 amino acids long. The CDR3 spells CASSLGAGNSYEQYF. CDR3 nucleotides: TGTGCCAGCAGTTTAGGGGCAGGGAACTCCTACGAGCAGTACTTC.

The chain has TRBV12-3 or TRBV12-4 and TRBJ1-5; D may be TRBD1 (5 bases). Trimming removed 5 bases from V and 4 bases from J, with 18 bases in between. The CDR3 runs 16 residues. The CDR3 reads CASSQSPGRRNQPQHF. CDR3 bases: TGTGCCAGCAGTCAGTCTCCGGGACGGAGAAATCAGCCCCAGCATTTT.

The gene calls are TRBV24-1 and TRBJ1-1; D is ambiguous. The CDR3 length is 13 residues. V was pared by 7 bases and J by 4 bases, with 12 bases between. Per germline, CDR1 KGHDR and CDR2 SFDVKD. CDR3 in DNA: TGTGCCACCAGCAAGACACCCCCCACTGAAGCTTTCTTT. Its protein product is CATSKTPPTEAFF.

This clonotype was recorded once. CDR3 protein: CASSLANSRNTGELFF. The DNA of the CDR3 is TGTGCCAGCAGCTTAGCTAACAGCCGGAACACCGGGGAGCTGTTTTTT. This sequence joins TRBV7-6 and TRBJ2-2; no reliable D call. Germline V gives CDR1 SGHVS, CDR2 FNYEAQ. Trimming left V 0 bases short and J 1 base short, with 9 bases between. The CDR3 covers 16 residues.

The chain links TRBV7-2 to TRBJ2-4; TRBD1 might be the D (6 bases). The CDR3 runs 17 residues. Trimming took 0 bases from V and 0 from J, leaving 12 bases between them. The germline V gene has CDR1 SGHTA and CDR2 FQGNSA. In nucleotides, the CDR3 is TGTGCCAGCAGCTTAGCGCTAGGACAGCTAGCCAAAAACATTCAGTACTTC. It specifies CASSLALGQLAKNIQYF.

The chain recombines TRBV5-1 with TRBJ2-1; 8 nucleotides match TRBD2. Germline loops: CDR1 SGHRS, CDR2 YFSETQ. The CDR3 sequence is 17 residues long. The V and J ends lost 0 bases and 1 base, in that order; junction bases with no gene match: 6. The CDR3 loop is CASSLGLLAESYNEQFF. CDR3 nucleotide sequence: TGCGCCAGCAGCTTGGGTCTACTAGCGGAGTCCTACAATGAGCAGTTCTTC. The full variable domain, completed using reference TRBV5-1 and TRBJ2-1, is KAGVTQTPRYLIKTRGQQVTLSCSPISGHRSVSWYQQTPGQGLQFLFEYFSETQRNKGNFPGRFSGRQFSNSRSEMNVSTLELGDSALYLCASSLGLLAESYNEQFFGPGTRLTVL.

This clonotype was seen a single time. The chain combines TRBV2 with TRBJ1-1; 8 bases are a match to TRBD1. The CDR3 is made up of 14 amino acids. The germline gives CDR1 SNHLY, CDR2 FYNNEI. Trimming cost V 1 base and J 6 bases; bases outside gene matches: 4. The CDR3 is CASSEVQGAAEAFF. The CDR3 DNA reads TGTGCCAGCAGTGAAGTTCAGGGGGCCGCTGAAGCTTTCTTT.

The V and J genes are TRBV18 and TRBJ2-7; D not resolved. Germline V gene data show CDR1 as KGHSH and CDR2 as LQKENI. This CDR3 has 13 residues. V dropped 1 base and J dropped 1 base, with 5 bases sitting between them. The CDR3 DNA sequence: TGTGCCAGCTCACCACTGGGTTCCTACGAGCAGTACTTC. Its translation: CASSPLGSYEQYF.